These 5 T cell receptor beta chains were all obtained from the same sample, sequenced in a study of T cells in Graves' hyperthyroidism and ophthalmopathy. The CDR3 regions of TCR beta were amplified from RNA transcripts. HTBI primers were the set used in a first-round RT-PCR of the TCR CDR3. A single record per CDR3 protein comes from TCRdb applying MiXCR to the multiplex PCR reads. The sample lists about 590,000 distinct CDR3 sequences; over 12% were seen once. Sequencing was performed on blood. Receptor source: a woman aged 18 to 35 with Graves' ophthalmopathy.

This clonotype was counted ten times or more. This chain uses TRBV29-1 with TRBJ1-1; D gene uncertain. This CDR3 contains 12 residues. CDR1 SQVTM and CDR2 ANQGSEA come from the germline V gene. Trimming removed 1 base at V and 6 bases at J, with 9 bases between. This chain's CDR3 is CSVEVFSPEAFF. For the CDR3, the DNA is TGCAGCGTTGAAGTCTTTTCGCCTGAAGCTTTCTTT.

CDR3 region: CASSIGGGTGTYNEQFF. DNA for the CDR3: TGTGCCAGTAGTATTGGGGGGGGGACAGGGACCTACAATGAGCAGTTCTTC. The V and J genes are TRBV19 and TRBJ2-1; 9 nucleotides align to TRBD1. J lost 2 bases, V lost 3 bases, and 8 bases had no gene match. This CDR3 region has 17 residues. Germline-derived CDR1 and CDR2 are LNHDA and SQIVND (reference sequence).

Of note for this clonotype: Mismatch with germline at one junction end may stem from a read error. The chain recombines TRBV20-1 with TRBJ1-1; a possible D gene is TRBD1 (6 bases). CDR1 is DFQATT and CDR2 is SNEGSKA in the germline V gene (reference sequence). The CDR3 totals 15 residues. CDR3 nucleotides: TGCAGTGCCAGAGGGGGAAACCGCGGGAACACTGAAGCTTTCTTT. Translated: CSARGGNRGNTEAFF.

V is TRBV20-1 and J is TRBJ1-5; D perhaps matches TRBD1 (6 bases). The CDR3 contains 14 residues. The germline V gene encodes CDR1 DFQATT and CDR2 SNEGSKA (reference sequence). Trimming left V 3 bases short and J 2 bases short, with 11 bases between. The CDR3 region has the DNA TGCAGTGCTAGGGGGGGGGCGGGCAATCAGCCCCAGCATTTT. This encodes CSARGGAGNQPQHF.

The sample holds many counts of this clonotype. This chain joins TRBV20-1 and TRBJ2-5; no definite D call. The CDR3 totals 10 residues. V was clipped by 6 bases and J by 3 bases, with 5 bases between them. CDR1 and CDR2 (germline): DFQATT, SNEGSKA (reference sequence). CDR3 in amino acids: CSAAEETQYF. DNA of the CDR3: TGCAGTGCGGCCGAAGAGACCCAGTACTTC.